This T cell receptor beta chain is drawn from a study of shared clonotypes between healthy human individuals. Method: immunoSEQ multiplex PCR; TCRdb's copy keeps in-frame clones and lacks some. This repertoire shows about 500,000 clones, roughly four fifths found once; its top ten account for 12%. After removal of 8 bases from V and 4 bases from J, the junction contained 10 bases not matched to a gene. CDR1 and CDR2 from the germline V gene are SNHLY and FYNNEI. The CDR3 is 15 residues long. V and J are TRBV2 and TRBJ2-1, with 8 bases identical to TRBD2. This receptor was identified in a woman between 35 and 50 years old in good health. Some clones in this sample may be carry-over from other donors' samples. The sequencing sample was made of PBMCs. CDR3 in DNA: TGTGCCAGCCGCCTGGGACTAGATCTTTACAATGAGCAGTTCTTC. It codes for CASRLGLDLYNEQFF.